These T cell receptor beta chains were read from a single sample in a study of T cell repertoires in cytomegalovirus infection. TCRdb analysed the reads with MiXCR anew, one entry per CDR3 protein. The table has about 130,000 distinct CDR3 sequences, 7% to 9.5% seen once; the top ten hold roughly a tenth. Sequencing was carried out using PBMCs. These receptors all come from a human donor in good health (CMV status not recorded). Some clones in this sample may be carry-over from other donors' samples. Both conserved end residues are part of each CDR3. Fields, in order: clone size, J gene, D gene, V gene, CDR3 protein, CDR3 DNA. D genes are given only for firm matches. Clone size appears in some rows only: once, few, many, or a class for an expanded clone.

>few|TRBJ1-6|-|TRBV3-1
CASSQGRVHSPLHF
TGTGCCAGCAGCCAAGGGCGGGTGCATTCACCCCTCCACTTT
>many|TRBJ2-5|-|TRBV12-3/TRBV12-4
CASSADNQETQYF
TGTGCCAGCAGTGCCGACAATCAAGAGACCCAGTACTTC
>many|TRBJ2-3|-|TRBV28
CASSFRQTDTQYF
TGTGCCAGCAGTTTCCGACAGACAGATACGCAGTATTTT
>many|TRBJ2-2|TRBD2|TRBV7-2
CASSKRPGGANTGELFF
TGTGCCAGCAGCAAGAGACCGGGGGGGGCCAACACCGGGGAGCTGTTTTTT
>few|TRBJ1-3|TRBD1|TRBV6-5
CASSPGQGISGNTIYF
TGTGCCAGCAGCCCGGGACAGGGTATCTCTGGAAACACCATATATTTT
>many|TRBJ2-7|-|TRBV28
CASSSTHEQYF
TGTGCCAGTTCCTCCACCCACGAGCAGTACTTC
>-|TRBJ2-2|TRBD2|TRBV7-6
CASSLSTGLAGGSGELFF
TGTGCCAGCAGTCTGTCGACAGGACTAGCGGGTGGAAGTGGGGAGCTGTTTTTT
>many|TRBJ2-3|-|TRBV5-4
CASSLGTGTPRGQYF
TGTGCCAGCAGCTTGGGCACCGGGACTCCGAGGGGGCAGTATTTT
>many|TRBJ2-7|TRBD1|TRBV7-2
CASSLGQGLYEQYF
TGTGCCAGCAGCTTAGGACAGGGCCTCTACGAGCAGTACTTC
>many|TRBJ2-7|TRBD1|TRBV7-2
CASSLSGQGSYEQYF
TGTGCCAGCAGCTTATCAGGACAGGGTTCCTACGAGCAGTACTTC
>-|TRBJ2-5|TRBD1|TRBV2
CASSEVGQGVEKTQYF
TGTGCCAGCAGTGAGGTGGGACAGGGCGTTGAAAAGACCCAGTACTTC
>many|TRBJ2-3|-|TRBV6-6
CASRGIDTQYF
TGTGCCAGCAGGGGCATAGATACGCAGTATTTT
>many|TRBJ1-2|TRBD1|TRBV15
CATSRETGTDFPGGYTF
TGTGCCACCAGCAGAGAAACCGGGACAGATTTTCCTGGGGGCTACACCTTC
>many|TRBJ1-3|-|TRBV7-2
CASSLDPSSGNTIYF
TGTGCCAGCAGCTTAGACCCGAGCTCTGGAAACACCATATATTTT
>few|TRBJ1-1|TRBD1|TRBV6-5
CASSRQGGSEAFF
TGTGCCAGCAGTAGACAGGGGGGATCTGAAGCTTTCTTT
>-|TRBJ1-1|TRBD1|TRBV12-3/TRBV12-4
CASSYDRGPEAFF
TGTGCCAGCAGTTACGACAGGGGGCCTGAAGCTTTCTTT
>-|TRBJ2-7|TRBD1|TRBV20-1
CSARTGGRSYEQYF
TGCAGTGCTAGAACAGGGGGCCGATCCTACGAGCAGTACTTC
>many|TRBJ2-7|-|TRBV6-5
CASRSGSSWEQYF
TGTGCCAGCAGGTCCGGGTCCTCCTGGGAGCAGTACTTC
>many|TRBJ2-1|-|TRBV28
CASSLRREQFF
TGTGCCAGCAGTTTAAGACGGGAGCAGTTCTTC
>many|TRBJ2-4|TRBD2|TRBV7-2
CASSLRLAGANIQYF
TGTGCCAGCAGCCTCCGACTAGCGGGGGCAAACATTCAGTACTTC
>many|TRBJ2-1|TRBD2|TRBV4-2
CASSQEIQRGGRNEQFF
TGTGCCAGCAGCCAAGAAATCCAGCGGGGGGGCCGAAATGAGCAGTTCTTC
>-|TRBJ2-2|-|TRBV5-1
CASSLAPAPGELFF
TGCGCCAGCAGCTTGGCCCCCGCTCCCGGGGAGCTGTTTTTT
>many|TRBJ1-3|-|TRBV7-2
CASSFLLNTIYF
TGTGCCAGCAGCTTTCTTCTGAACACCATATATTTT
>many|TRBJ2-5|TRBD1|TRBV7-2
CASSFDRGYETQYF
TGTGCCAGCAGCTTTGACAGGGGCTACGAGACCCAGTACTTC
>-|TRBJ2-1|TRBD2|TRBV11-2
CASSSTPRTSGSGRYNEQFF
TGTGCCAGCAGCTCAACGCCCCGGACTAGCGGGAGTGGGCGATACAATGAGCAGTTCTTC
>many|TRBJ1-1|TRBD1|TRBV6-2/TRBV6-3
CASSHGQGEAFF
TGTGCCAGCAGTCACGGACAGGGTGAAGCTTTCTTT
>many|TRBJ2-3|TRBD1|TRBV7-3
CASSPTGLGTDTQYF
TGTGCCAGCAGCCCGACAGGGCTTGGCACAGATACGCAGTATTTT
>many|TRBJ2-3|TRBD1|TRBV7-2
CASSFDRGSDTQYF
TGTGCCAGCAGCTTCGACAGGGGGTCCGATACGCAGTATTTT
>many|TRBJ1-1|TRBD1|TRBV12-3/TRBV12-4
CASRDTGAMNTEAFF
TGTGCCAGCAGGGATACAGGGGCCATGAACACTGAAGCTTTCTTT
>-|TRBJ1-2|TRBD1|TRBV29-1
CSVPLGDRGGSNGHTF
TGCAGCGTTCCCCTGGGGGACAGGGGAGGTTCCAATGGCCACACCTTC
>many|TRBJ2-5|-|TRBV7-3
CASSLMGGQETQYF
TGTGCCAGCAGCTTAATGGGCGGGCAAGAGACCCAGTACTTC
>many|TRBJ2-5|-|TRBV5-4
CASSGKDLQETQYF
TGTGCCAGCAGCGGGAAGGACCTCCAAGAGACCCAGTACTTC
>-|TRBJ1-1|-|TRBV7-9
CASSLGGTPNTEAFF
TGTGCCAGCAGCTTAGGAGGGACACCGAACACTGAAGCTTTCTTT
>many|TRBJ1-4|-|TRBV12-3/TRBV12-4
CASSFLDRLEKLFF
TGTGCCAGCAGTTTTTTGGACAGACTTGAAAAACTGTTTTTT
>many|TRBJ1-4|-|TRBV23-1
CASSQPPGRSALNTEKLFF
TGCGCCAGCAGTCAACCCCCCGGACGGTCGGCCCTTAACACAGAAAAACTGTTTTTT
>few|TRBJ2-1|TRBD1|TRBV5-1
CASSFDRAGEKQFF
TGCGCCAGCAGCTTTGACAGGGCCGGGGAAAAGCAGTTCTTC
>-|TRBJ2-2|-|TRBV5-6
CASSFRDTNTGELFF
TGTGCCAGCAGCTTCCGGGACACTAACACCGGGGAGCTGTTTTTT
>many|TRBJ2-5|TRBD1|TRBV7-6
CASSPGGPQETQYF
TGTGCCAGCAGCCCAGGGGGCCCACAAGAGACCCAGTACTTC
>many|TRBJ2-7|-|TRBV7-9
CASSQGTSYEQYF
TGTGCCAGCAGCCAGGGTACCTCCTACGAGCAGTACTTC
>many|TRBJ2-2|TRBD2|TRBV14
CASSRLAGNTGELFF
TGTGCCAGCAGCCGACTAGCGGGGAACACCGGGGAGCTGTTTTTT
>many|TRBJ1-3|-|TRBV7-6
CATMTGPSGNTIYF
TGTGCCACAATGACAGGCCCATCTGGAAACACCATATATTTT
>many|TRBJ1-2|TRBD1|TRBV7-8
CASSLAGQGFGYTF
TGTGCCAGCAGCTTAGCGGGACAGGGTTTCGGCTACACCTTC
>many|TRBJ2-7|TRBD1|TRBV20-1
CSALTGIPYEQYF
TGCAGTGCTTTGACAGGGATACCCTACGAGCAGTACTTC
>many|TRBJ1-5|-|TRBV7-2
CASSSGDPQPQHF
TGTGCCAGCAGCTCCGGTGATCCTCAGCCCCAGCATTTT
>many|TRBJ2-1|-|TRBV12-5
CASAQGEFEQFF
TGTGCTAGTGCCCAGGGAGAGTTTGAGCAGTTCTTC
>many|TRBJ1-2|-|TRBV4-1
CASSQVAGVGYTF
TGCGCCAGCAGCCAAGTTGCCGGGGTAGGCTACACCTTC
>many|TRBJ2-1|TRBD2|TRBV2
CASSFGLAGGYEQFF
TGTGCCAGCAGTTTCGGACTAGCGGGGGGGTATGAGCAGTTCTTC
>many|TRBJ2-5|TRBD2|TRBV7-2
CASSSTSGGAQYF
TGTGCCAGCAGTTCCACTAGCGGGGGGGCCCAGTACTTC
>many|TRBJ1-2|-|TRBV5-6
CASSSMGENYGYTF
TGTGCCAGCAGTTCAATGGGGGAGAATTATGGCTACACCTTC
>many|TRBJ1-1|-|TRBV6-1
CASSEATGPNTEAFF
TGTGCCAGCAGTGAAGCGACGGGGCCTAACACTGAAGCTTTCTTT
>-|TRBJ2-1|TRBD1|TRBV15
CATSSASGTGKRNEQFF
TGTGCCACCAGCAGTGCCTCCGGGACAGGGAAACGTAATGAGCAGTTCTTC
>many|TRBJ2-5|-|TRBV7-2
CASSLSRDQETQYF
TGTGCCAGCAGCTTATCCAGAGACCAAGAGACCCAGTACTTC
>many|TRBJ1-2|-|TRBV20-1
CSQGRAYGYTF
TGCAGCCAAGGGCGAGCCTATGGCTACACCTTC
>many|TRBJ2-7|TRBD1|TRBV7-2
CASSLDDGTGWRDPYAQYF
TGTGCCAGCAGCTTAGATGATGGGACAGGGTGGAGGGACCCTTACGCGCAGTACTTC
>many|TRBJ1-1|-|TRBV7-2
CASSLAGRDTEAFF
TGTGCCAGCAGCTTAGCAGGGAGGGACACTGAAGCTTTCTTT